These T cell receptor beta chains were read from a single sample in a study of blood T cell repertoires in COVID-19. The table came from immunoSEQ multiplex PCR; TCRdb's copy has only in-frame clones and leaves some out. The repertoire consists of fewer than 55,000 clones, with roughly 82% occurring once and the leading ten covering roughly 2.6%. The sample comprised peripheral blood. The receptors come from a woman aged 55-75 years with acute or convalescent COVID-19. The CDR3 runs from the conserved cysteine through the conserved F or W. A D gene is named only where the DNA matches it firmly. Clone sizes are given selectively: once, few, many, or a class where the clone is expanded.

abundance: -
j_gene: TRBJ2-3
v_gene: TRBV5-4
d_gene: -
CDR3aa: CASSLEGAGVGNTQYF
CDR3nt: TGTGCCAGCAGCTTGGAGGGAGCGGGCGTAGGGAATACGCAGTATTTT

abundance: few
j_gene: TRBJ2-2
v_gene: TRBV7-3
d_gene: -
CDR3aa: CASSFGHPGGELFF
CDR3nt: TGTGCCAGCAGCTTTGGACACCCAGGCGGGGAGCTGTTTTTT

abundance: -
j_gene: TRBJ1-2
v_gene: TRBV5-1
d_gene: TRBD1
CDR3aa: CASRRDRGFNYGYTF
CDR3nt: TGCGCCAGCAGACGAGACAGGGGCTTTAACTATGGCTACACCTTC

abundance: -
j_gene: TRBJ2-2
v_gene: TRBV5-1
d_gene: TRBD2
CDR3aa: CASTLSGTATGELFF
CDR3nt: TGCGCCAGCACCCTTAGCGGGACGGCCACCGGGGAGCTGTTTTTT

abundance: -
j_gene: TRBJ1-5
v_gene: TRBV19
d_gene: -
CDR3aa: CASSFLDSTNQPQHF
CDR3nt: TGTGCCAGTAGTTTCCTAGACAGCACGAATCAGCCCCAGCATTTT

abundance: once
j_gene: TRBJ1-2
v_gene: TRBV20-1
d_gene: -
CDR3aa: CSASPRDTYGYTF
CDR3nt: TGCAGTGCTAGTCCCCGGGACACCTATGGCTACACCTTC

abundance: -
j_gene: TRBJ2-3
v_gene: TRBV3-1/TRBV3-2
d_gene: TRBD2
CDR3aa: CASSQGTSAQYF
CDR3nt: TGTGCCAGCAGCCAAGGGACTAGCGCGCAGTATTTT

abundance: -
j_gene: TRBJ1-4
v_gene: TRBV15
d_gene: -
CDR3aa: CASSWGRTSTNEKLFF
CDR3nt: TGTGCCAGTTCCTGGGGCAGGACCTCAACTAATGAAAAACTGTTTTTT

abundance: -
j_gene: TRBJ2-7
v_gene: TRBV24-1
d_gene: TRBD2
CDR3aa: CATSAASGVSEQYF
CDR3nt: TGTGCCACCAGTGCCGCCAGCGGGGTTAGCGAGCAGTACTTC

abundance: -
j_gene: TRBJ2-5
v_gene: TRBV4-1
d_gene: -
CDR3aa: CASSQLLDETQYF
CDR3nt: TGCGCCAGCAGCCAACTCTTAGATGAGACCCAGTACTTC

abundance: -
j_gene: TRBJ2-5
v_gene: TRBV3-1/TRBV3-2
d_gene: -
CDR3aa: CASSQDAASASQETQYF
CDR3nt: TGTGCCAGCAGCCAAGACGCGGCTAGCGCAAGTCAAGAGACCCAGTACTTC

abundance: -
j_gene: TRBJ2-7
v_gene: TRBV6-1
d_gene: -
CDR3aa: CASSEGPRYEQYF
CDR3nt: TGTGCCAGCAGTGAAGGGCCTCGCTACGAGCAGTACTTC

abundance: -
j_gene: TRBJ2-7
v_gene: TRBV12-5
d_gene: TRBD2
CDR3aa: CARSGVAYEQYF
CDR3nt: TGTGCTAGGAGCGGGGTCGCCTACGAGCAGTACTTC

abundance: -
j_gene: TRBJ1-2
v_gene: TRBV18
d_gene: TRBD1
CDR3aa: CASSPSRDSANYGYTF
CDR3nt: TGTGCCAGCTCACCGAGCCGGGACAGCGCTAACTATGGCTACACCTTC

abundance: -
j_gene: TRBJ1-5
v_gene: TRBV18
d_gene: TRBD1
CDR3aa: CASSYRDRGSNQPQHF
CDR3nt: TGTGCCAGCTCATACCGGGACAGGGGTAGCAATCAGCCCCAGCATTTT

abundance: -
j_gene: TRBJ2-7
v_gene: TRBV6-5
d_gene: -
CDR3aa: CASNDQGRGHEQYF
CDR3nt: TGTGCCTCCAACGACCAGGGGCGCGGCCACGAGCAGTACTTC

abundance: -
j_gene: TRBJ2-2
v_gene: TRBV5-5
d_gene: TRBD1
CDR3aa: CASSFTGTGGTGELFF
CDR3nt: TGTGCCAGCAGCTTTACCGGGACAGGGGGCACCGGGGAGCTGTTTTTT

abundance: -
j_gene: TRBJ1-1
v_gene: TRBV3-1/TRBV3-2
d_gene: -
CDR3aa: CASSQGGTVNTEAFF
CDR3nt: TGTGCCAGCAGCCAGGGCGGGACGGTGAACACTGAAGCTTTCTTT

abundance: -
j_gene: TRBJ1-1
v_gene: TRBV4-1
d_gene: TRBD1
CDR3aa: CASSQRTGGLTEAFF
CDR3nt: TGCGCCAGCAGCCAAAGGACAGGGGGCCTCACTGAAGCTTTCTTT

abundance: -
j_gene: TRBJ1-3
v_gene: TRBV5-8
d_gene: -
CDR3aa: CASSLRAGNTIYF
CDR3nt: TGTGCCAGCAGCTTGCGCGCTGGAAACACCATATATTTT

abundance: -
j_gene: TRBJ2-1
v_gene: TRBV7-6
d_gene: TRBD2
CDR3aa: CASSSNSGRANEQFF
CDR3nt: TGTGCCAGCAGTTCTAATAGCGGGAGGGCTAATGAGCAGTTCTTC

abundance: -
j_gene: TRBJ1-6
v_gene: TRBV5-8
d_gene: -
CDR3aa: CASSFKLQGPSSPLHF
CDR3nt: TGTGCCAGCAGCTTTAAACTCCAGGGCCCCAGTTCACCCCTCCACTTT

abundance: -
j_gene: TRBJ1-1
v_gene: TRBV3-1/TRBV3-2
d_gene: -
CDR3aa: CASSTSSGVLNTEAFF
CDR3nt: TGTGCCAGCAGCACGAGCTCGGGGGTTTTGAACACTGAAGCTTTCTTT

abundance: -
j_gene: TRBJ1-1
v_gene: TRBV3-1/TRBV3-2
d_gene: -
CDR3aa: CASSSVNTEAFF
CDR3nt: TGTGCCAGCAGCTCGGTGAACACTGAAGCTTTCTTT

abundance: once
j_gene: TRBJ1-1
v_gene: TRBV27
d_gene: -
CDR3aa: CASSLLGGANTEAFF
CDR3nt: TGTGCCAGCAGTTTATTAGGGGGGGCCAACACTGAAGCTTTCTTT

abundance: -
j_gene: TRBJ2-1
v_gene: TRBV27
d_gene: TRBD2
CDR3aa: CASTASGGVGEQFF
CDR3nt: TGTGCCAGCACGGCTAGCGGGGGGGTAGGTGAGCAGTTCTTC

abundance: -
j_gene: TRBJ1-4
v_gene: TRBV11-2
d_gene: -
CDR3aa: CASSSSGGLAEKLFF
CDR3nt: TGTGCCAGCAGCTCCTCGGGGGGACTTGCTGAAAAACTGTTTTTT

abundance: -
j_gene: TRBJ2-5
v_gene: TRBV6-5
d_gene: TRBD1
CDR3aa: CASGDRGRETQYF
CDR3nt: TGTGCCAGCGGGGACAGGGGACGGGAGACCCAGTACTTC

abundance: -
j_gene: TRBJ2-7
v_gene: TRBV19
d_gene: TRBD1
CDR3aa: CASSSPGTGFREQYF
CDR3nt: TGTGCCAGTAGTAGCCCCGGGACAGGGTTTCGCGAGCAGTACTTC

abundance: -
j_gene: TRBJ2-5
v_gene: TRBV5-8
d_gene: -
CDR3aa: CASSLAARSTQYF
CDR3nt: TGTGCCAGCAGCTTGGCGGCGAGGTCTACCCAGTACTTC

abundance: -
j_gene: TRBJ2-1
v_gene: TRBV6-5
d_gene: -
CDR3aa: CASRYTGTGQFF
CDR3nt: TGTGCCAGCAGGTACACAGGGACGGGGCAGTTCTTC

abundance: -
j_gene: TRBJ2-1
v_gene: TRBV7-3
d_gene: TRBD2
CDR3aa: CASSPRSGSVNEQFF
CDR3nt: TGTGCCAGCAGCCCCCGTAGCGGGAGCGTAAATGAGCAGTTCTTC

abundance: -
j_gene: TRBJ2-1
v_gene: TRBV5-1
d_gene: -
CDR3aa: CASSLARAGEQFF
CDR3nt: TGCGCCAGCAGCTTGGCACGGGCGGGTGAGCAGTTCTTC

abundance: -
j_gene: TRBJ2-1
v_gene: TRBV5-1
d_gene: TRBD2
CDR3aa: CASSFRGSRDEQFF
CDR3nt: TGCGCCAGCAGCTTCCGCGGGAGTAGGGATGAGCAGTTCTTC

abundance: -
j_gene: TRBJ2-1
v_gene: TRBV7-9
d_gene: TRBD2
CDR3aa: CASSWPEGLAGSSYNEQFF
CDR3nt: TGTGCCAGCAGCTGGCCCGAGGGACTAGCGGGGAGCTCCTACAATGAGCAGTTCTTC

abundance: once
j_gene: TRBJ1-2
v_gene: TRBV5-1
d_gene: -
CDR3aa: CASTETLTGDYGYTF
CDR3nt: TGCGCCAGCACCGAGACCCTGACAGGTGACTATGGCTACACCTTC

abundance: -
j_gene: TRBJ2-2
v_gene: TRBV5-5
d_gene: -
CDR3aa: CASSSVLNTGELFF
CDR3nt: TGTGCCAGCAGCTCGGTACTCAACACCGGGGAGCTGTTTTTT

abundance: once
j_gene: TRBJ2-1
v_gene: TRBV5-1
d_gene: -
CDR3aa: CASSSTTLSNEQFF
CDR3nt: TGCGCCAGCAGCTCGACTACGCTTTCAAATGAGCAGTTCTTC

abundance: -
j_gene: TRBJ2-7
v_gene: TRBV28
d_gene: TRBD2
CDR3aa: CASSSNTGTSGLYEQYF
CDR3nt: TGTGCCAGCAGTTCAAACACCGGGACTAGCGGGCTCTACGAGCAGTACTTC

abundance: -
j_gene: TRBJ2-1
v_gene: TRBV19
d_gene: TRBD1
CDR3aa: CASSTGDRFYNEQFF
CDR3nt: TGTGCCAGTAGTACCGGGGACAGGTTTTACAATGAGCAGTTCTTC

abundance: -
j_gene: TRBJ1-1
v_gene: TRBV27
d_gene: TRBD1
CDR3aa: CASSYQGGTEAFF
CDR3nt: TGTGCCAGCAGTTATCAGGGGGGTACTGAAGCTTTCTTT

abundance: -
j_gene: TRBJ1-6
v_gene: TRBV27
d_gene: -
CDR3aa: CASSSAQSSYNSPLHF
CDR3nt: TGTGCCAGCAGTTCAGCACAGAGCTCCTATAATTCACCCCTCCACTTT

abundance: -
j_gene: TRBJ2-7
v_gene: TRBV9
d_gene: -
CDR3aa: CASSVVAEVRGEQYF
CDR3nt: TGTGCCAGCAGCGTAGTGGCAGAGGTACGAGGAGAGCAGTACTTC

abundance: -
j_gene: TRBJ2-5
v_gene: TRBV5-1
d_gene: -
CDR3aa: CASSLGTSGLETQYF
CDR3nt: TGCGCCAGCAGCTTGGGGACCAGCGGGCTGGAGACCCAGTACTTC

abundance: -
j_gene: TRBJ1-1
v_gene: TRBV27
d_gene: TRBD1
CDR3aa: CASSGRQGEAFF
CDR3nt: TGTGCCAGCAGTGGGAGACAGGGGGAAGCTTTCTTT

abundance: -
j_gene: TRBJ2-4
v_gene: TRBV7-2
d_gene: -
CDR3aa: CASSLGGSYKNIQYF
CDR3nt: TGTGCCAGCAGCTTAGGAGGGTCCTATAAAAACATTCAGTACTTC

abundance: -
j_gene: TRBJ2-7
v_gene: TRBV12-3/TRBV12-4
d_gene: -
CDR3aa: CASSSQVIEQYF
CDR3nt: TGTGCCAGCAGTTCACAGGTTATCGAGCAGTACTTC

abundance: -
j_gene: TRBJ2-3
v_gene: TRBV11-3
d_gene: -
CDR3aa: CASSLDGLSTDTQYF
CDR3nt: TGTGCCAGCAGCTTAGACGGACTGTCCACAGATACGCAGTATTTT

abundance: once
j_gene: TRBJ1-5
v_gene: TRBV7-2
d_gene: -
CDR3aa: CASSPRAGHQPQHF
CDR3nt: TGTGCCAGCAGCCCGCGGGCGGGGCATCAGCCCCAGCATTTT

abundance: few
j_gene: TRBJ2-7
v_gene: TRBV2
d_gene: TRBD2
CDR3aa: CASIPGGGQIYEQYF
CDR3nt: TGTGCCAGCATCCCCGGGGGGGGGCAGATCTACGAGCAGTACTTC

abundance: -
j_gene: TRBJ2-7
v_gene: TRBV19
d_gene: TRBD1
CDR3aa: CASSSTGGSYEQYF
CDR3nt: TGTGCCAGTAGCTCGACAGGGGGCTCCTACGAGCAGTACTTC

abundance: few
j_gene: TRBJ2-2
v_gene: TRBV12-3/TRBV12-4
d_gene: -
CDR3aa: CASSSTGELFF
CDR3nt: TGTGCCAGCAGTTCAACCGGGGAGCTGTTTTTT

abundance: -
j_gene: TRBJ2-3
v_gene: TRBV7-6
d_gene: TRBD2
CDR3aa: CASSKQASGSYDTQYF
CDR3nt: TGTGCCAGCAGCAAACAAGCTAGCGGGAGTTATGATACGCAGTATTTT

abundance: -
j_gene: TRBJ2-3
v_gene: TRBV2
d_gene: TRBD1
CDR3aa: CASKPQGERDTQYF
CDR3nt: TGTGCCAGCAAGCCACAGGGGGAGAGGGATACGCAGTATTTT

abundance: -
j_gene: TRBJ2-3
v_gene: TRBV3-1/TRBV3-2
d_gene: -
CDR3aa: CASSQQGIGTDTQYF
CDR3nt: TGTGCCAGCAGCCAGCAGGGGATTGGCACAGATACGCAGTATTTT

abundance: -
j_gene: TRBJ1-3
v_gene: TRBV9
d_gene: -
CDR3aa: CASSVASGASGNTIYF
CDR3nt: TGTGCCAGCAGCGTAGCTAGCGGGGCATCTGGAAACACCATATATTTT

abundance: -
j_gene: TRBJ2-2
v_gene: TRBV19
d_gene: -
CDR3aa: CASSTRGEAIGELFF
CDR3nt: TGTGCCAGTAGTACCAGGGGAGAGGCGATCGGGGAGCTGTTTTTT

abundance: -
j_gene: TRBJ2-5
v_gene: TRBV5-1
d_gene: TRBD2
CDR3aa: CASSFIAGGPETQYF
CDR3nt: TGCGCCAGCAGCTTCATAGCGGGAGGGCCTGAGACCCAGTACTTC